This TCR beta chain is drawn from a study of T-cell reconstitution after alpha-beta-depleted transplantation in children. Regarding the study as a whole: Surviving recipient cells, namely T cells and thymic progenitors, were the source of high day-60 TCRbeta diversity in some patients.

Notes on this clonotype: Its specificity is unknown. One junction end disagrees with the germline gene, perhaps due to a read error.

Researchers prepared the TCRbeta library using unique molecular identifiers, the study reports. Each CDR3 protein is one row after TCRdb ran MiXCR on the PCR reads. The sample shows fewer than 1 million distinct CDR3 sequences, roughly 15% of them seen only once. The CDR3 has 13 amino acids. The germline gives CDR1 LNHDA, CDR2 SQIVND (reference sequence). This sample comprised PBMCs, mostly from graft donor cells, obtained 360 days after TCRalphabeta/CD19-depleted stem cell transplant. V is TRBV19 and J is TRBJ2-7; tentatively, D is TRBD2 (5 bases). This TCR derives from a male patient between 5 and 17 years old who had a stem cell transplant for acute lymphoblastic leukemia, so the T cells may come from the graft donor. Written as DNA, the CDR3 is TGCTCCACGGCGGCGGGCCTCTCCTACGAGCAGTACTTC. Amino acid sequence: CSTAAGLSYEQYF.